The T cell receptor (beta chain) under discussion was sequenced for a study of T-cell memory formation after mild COVID-19. General observations from the study: Clones shrinking between day 15 and 85 showed a balanced CD4/CD8 split, and those that grew later tilted toward CD4+. Still unconfirmed is whether the second-wave clones peaking on day 37 recognized SARS-CoV-2.

The CDR3 is 13 amino acids. CDR1 and CDR2 from the germline V gene are LGHNA and YSLEER. V lost 1 base, J lost 5 bases, and 6 bases lay in between. TCRdb re-derived calls from the 5' RACE reads in MiXCR, one entry per CDR3 protein. The sample contains about 310,000 distinct CDR3 sequences, around 19% of which appear only once. This clonotype was detected only a few times. Its antigen is still unknown. This chain joins TRBV4-3 and TRBJ2-1; D gene unclear. The sequenced material came from PBMCs or a T cell subset sorted from them (not recorded which). This clonotype was obtained from a man younger than 35 who had mild COVID-19 (a few samples of this study predate the infection). Cell type and time point are not known. The CDR3 region is CASSQGADNEQFF. The CDR3 DNA reads TGCGCCAGCAGCCAAGGGGCCGACAATGAGCAGTTCTTC.